Listed below are T cell receptor beta chains from one sample, sequenced in a study of shared clonotypes between healthy human individuals. TCRdb's table, derived via immunoSEQ multiplex PCR, lists solely in-frame clones and lacks some. The sample yields about 2.2 million clones, 93% seen once. The specimen was naive CD8+ T cells from PBMCs. These TCRs come from a man between 18 and 35 years old in good health. Some clones in this sample may be carry-over from other donors' samples. Both conserved end residues are part of each CDR3. D genes are given only for firm matches. Not all rows give a size; the values are once, few, many and, for expanded clones, a class.

clone_size	j_call	v_call	d_call	cdr3_aa	cdr3_nt
.	TRBJ2-7	TRBV29-1	.	CSVVKRASVGDHPYEQYF	TGCAGCGTTGTAAAGAGGGCGTCCGTGGGGGATCACCCCTACGAGCAGTACTTC
.	TRBJ1-1	TRBV7-2	.	CASSLVRAGARDTEAFF	TGTGCCAGCAGCTTAGTGAGGGCCGGGGCAAGGGACACTGAAGCTTTCTTT
.	TRBJ2-7	TRBV15	TRBD2	CATSDPSGGDFRTLSYEQYF	TGTGCCACCAGCGACCCAAGTGGGGGGGACTTCCGCACCCTTTCCTACGAGCAGTACTTC
.	TRBJ1-3	TRBV15	.	CATSRARGGTIYF	TGTGCCACCAGCAGGGCCAGAGGGGGCACCATATATTTT
.	TRBJ2-7	TRBV4-2	TRBD2	CASSQEESGRFYEQYF	TGTGCCAGCAGCCAAGAGGAGAGCGGGAGATTCTACGAGCAGTACTTC
few	TRBJ2-2	TRBV9	.	CASSGIPGELFF	TGTGCCAGCAGCGGGATCCCGGGGGAGCTGTTTTTT
.	TRBJ2-3	TRBV19	.	CASSIGSGSTDTQYF	TGTGCCAGTAGTATAGGGTCAGGTTCCACAGATACGCAGTATTTT
.	TRBJ1-3	TRBV11-1	.	CASSSRGSGNTIYF	TGTGCCAGCAGTTCCAGGGGATCTGGAAACACCATATATTTT
once	TRBJ2-7	TRBV4-3	.	CASSQEVTVYYEQYF	TGCGCCAGCAGCCAAGAAGTGACAGTCTACTACGAGCAGTACTTC
.	TRBJ2-3	TRBV7-9	.	CASSSGLLGPQDTQYF	TGTGCCAGCAGCTCAGGGTTATTAGGGCCCCAAGATACGCAGTATTTT
.	TRBJ2-7	TRBV9	.	CASSVGDLDLLSYEQYF	TGTGCCAGCAGCGTAGGGGATTTGGACTTGCTCTCCTACGAGCAGTACTTC
.	TRBJ1-2	TRBV9	TRBD1	CASSVEDRGPYGYTF	TGTGCCAGCAGCGTAGAAGACAGGGGCCCTTATGGCTACACCTTC
.	TRBJ1-2	TRBV28	.	CASSALGLANYGYTF	TGTGCCAGCAGTGCTTTAGGGTTAGCTAACTATGGCTACACCTTC
.	TRBJ1-6	TRBV6-6	.	CASSPSEGDVNSPLHF	TGTGCCAGCAGCCCCTCGGAGGGAGACGTTAATTCACCCCTCCACTTT
.	TRBJ2-2	TRBV27	TRBD2	CASSFPGGPGELFF	TGTGCCAGCAGTTTCCCGGGGGGGCCCGGGGAGCTGTTTTTT
.	TRBJ2-7	TRBV19	.	CASSVRQLTYEQYF	TGTGCCAGTAGTGTCCGACAGCTAACCTACGAGCAGTACTTC
.	TRBJ1-4	TRBV28	TRBD1	CASSRGQAVVEKLFF	TGTGCCAGCAGCAGGGGACAGGCAGTAGTCGAAAAACTGTTTTTT
.	TRBJ2-5	TRBV27	.	CASSLFRGRETQYF	TGTGCCAGCAGTTTATTCCGGGGGCGAGAGACCCAGTACTTC
.	TRBJ1-1	TRBV19	.	CASSNFGATEAFF	TGTGCCAGTAGTAATTTTGGGGCCACTGAAGCTTTCTTT
.	TRBJ2-4	TRBV6-5	.	CASSTGWAGRNIQYF	TGTGCCAGCAGTACCGGGTGGGCAGGGAGGAACATTCAGTACTTC
.	TRBJ2-1	TRBV7-3	.	CASRETGPPNYNEQFF	TGTGCCAGCAGGGAGACAGGCCCCCCGAATTACAATGAGCAGTTCTTC
.	TRBJ2-7	TRBV4-1	TRBD1	CASSQDRVGQGFEQYF	TGCGCCAGCAGCCAAGATCGCGTAGGACAGGGGTTCGAGCAGTACTTC
.	TRBJ2-7	TRBV28	.	CASRGSGVSYEQYF	TGTGCCAGCAGGGGGTCGGGGGTATCCTACGAGCAGTACTTC
.	TRBJ2-2	TRBV5-8	.	CARYSSRDIFNTGELFF	TGTGCCAGATATTCCAGTCGGGACATTTTTAACACCGGGGAGCTGTTTTTT
.	TRBJ2-7	TRBV28	.	CASTKRPPLEQYF	TGTGCCAGCACCAAACGCCCCCCTTTGGAGCAGTACTTC
.	TRBJ2-5	TRBV28	TRBD1	CASSFRDRLQETQYF	TGTGCCAGCAGTTTCCGGGACAGGCTACAAGAGACCCAGTACTTC
.	TRBJ1-1	TRBV28	TRBD1	CASSSPPTGVWGTEAFF	TGTGCCAGCAGTTCACCCCCGACAGGGGTTTGGGGCACTGAAGCTTTCTTT
.	TRBJ1-1	TRBV7-6	.	CASSFLGGEAGTEAFF	TGTGCCAGCAGCTTCCTAGGAGGGGAAGCGGGCACTGAAGCTTTCTTT
.	TRBJ1-1	TRBV27	.	CASSLSGAFAEAFF	TGTGCCAGCAGTTTAAGCGGGGCGTTCGCTGAAGCTTTCTTT
.	TRBJ1-4	TRBV18	.	CASSPSIDTYNEKLFF	TGTGCCAGCTCACCATCCATAGACACCTATAATGAAAAACTGTTTTTT
once	TRBJ2-7	TRBV4-3	TRBD1	CASSQLTGTTYEQYF	TGCGCCAGCAGCCAATTGACAGGGACCACCTACGAGCAGTACTTC
.	TRBJ2-7	TRBV9	TRBD2	CASSPGGLAGYEQYF	TGTGCCAGCAGCCCCGGGGGACTAGCGGGCTACGAGCAGTACTTC
.	TRBJ2-7	TRBV19	.	CASIAGSGDEQYF	TGTGCCAGTATCGCTGGGTCGGGCGACGAGCAGTACTTC
.	TRBJ1-1	TRBV5-1	.	CASTPGVLVSTEAFF	TGCGCCAGCACCCCCGGGGTCCTGGTTAGCACTGAAGCTTTCTTT
.	TRBJ1-4	TRBV28	.	CASSPRGANNEKLFF	TGTGCCAGCAGCCCTCGGGGGGCCAACAATGAAAAACTGTTTTTT
.	TRBJ2-7	TRBV9	.	CASSVEDYSYEQYF	TGTGCCAGCAGCGTAGAAGACTACTCCTACGAGCAGTACTTC
.	TRBJ2-7	TRBV27	.	CASGTGEGFEQYF	TGTGCCAGCGGTACAGGAGAGGGTTTCGAGCAGTACTTC
.	TRBJ1-1	TRBV12-5	TRBD1	CASGLGPGQGEGTEAFF	TGTGCTAGTGGTTTAGGCCCGGGACAGGGTGAGGGAACTGAAGCTTTCTTT
.	TRBJ2-7	TRBV7-9	TRBD2	CASSPGGGDEQYF	TGTGCCAGCAGCCCGGGTGGGGGGGACGAGCAGTACTTC
.	TRBJ2-1	TRBV7-9	TRBD2	CASGQTSGSSYNEQFF	TGTGCCAGCGGACAAACTAGCGGGAGCTCCTACAATGAGCAGTTCTTC
once	TRBJ2-1	TRBV10-2	.	CASSATTYNEQFF	TGCGCCAGCAGCGCGACAACCTACAATGAGCAGTTCTTC
once	TRBJ2-5	TRBV10-3	.	CAISGGRRETQYF	TGTGCCATCAGTGGGGGACGACGAGAGACCCAGTACTTC
.	TRBJ1-2	TRBV27	TRBD1	CASSFQGTGGYTF	TGTGCCAGCAGTTTTCAGGGGACAGGTGGCTACACCTTC
few	TRBJ1-2	TRBV7-9	.	CASSRGRNYGYTF	TGTGCCAGCAGCCGAGGACGGAACTATGGCTACACCTTC
.	TRBJ2-5	TRBV4-3	TRBD1	CASSQGLAGTGNNPETQYF	TGCGCCAGCAGCCAAGGCTTAGCCGGGACAGGGAACAATCCAGAGACCCAGTACTTC
once	TRBJ1-1	TRBV19	.	CASSVFSGKNTEAFF	TGTGCCAGTAGTGTATTTTCGGGAAAGAACACTGAAGCTTTCTTT
once	TRBJ2-1	TRBV15	TRBD2	CATSRDSLAGTYNEQFF	TGTGCCACCAGCAGAGATTCGCTAGCGGGAACCTACAATGAGCAGTTCTTC
.	TRBJ2-7	TRBV11-2	.	CASSPPGNYEQYF	TGTGCCAGCAGCCCCCCAGGGAACTACGAGCAGTACTTC
.	TRBJ2-7	TRBV14	.	CASSVRGTPPQYF	TGTGCCAGCAGCGTCAGGGGCACCCCGCCGCAGTACTTC
.	TRBJ2-5	TRBV7-9	.	CASSPGFQGLQETQYF	TGTGCCAGCAGCCCTGGGTTTCAGGGCCTCCAAGAGACCCAGTACTTC
.	TRBJ2-7	TRBV6-6	.	CASSYSNFHYEQYF	TGTGCCAGCAGTTACTCGAACTTTCATTACGAGCAGTACTTC
.	TRBJ1-4	TRBV15	TRBD1	CATSRDRGTGGEKLFF	TGTGCCACCAGCAGAGATCGGGGGACAGGTGGCGAAAAACTGTTTTTT
.	TRBJ2-7	TRBV5-8	.	CASSFLGIDLGYEQYF	TGTGCCAGCAGCTTCCTGGGGATAGATTTAGGCTACGAGCAGTACTTC
.	TRBJ2-3	TRBV10-3	TRBD2	CAIGTSLTDTQYF	TGTGCCATCGGGACTAGCCTCACAGATACGCAGTATTTT
.	TRBJ2-1	TRBV2	.	CASRGSLSYNEQFF	TGTGCCAGCAGGGGCAGCCTCTCCTACAATGAGCAGTTCTTC
.	TRBJ1-2	TRBV2	.	CASREDGSYGYTF	TGTGCCAGCAGAGAGGACGGGAGCTATGGCTACACCTTC
.	TRBJ2-3	TRBV11-2	TRBD1	CASSSRQGAADTQYF	TGTGCCAGCAGCTCTCGACAGGGGGCGGCCGATACGCAGTATTTT